The 24 T cell receptor beta chains in this list originate from one sample, sequenced in a study of T cell repertoires in cytomegalovirus infection (dated by TCRdb to between 2017 and 2020). Instrument used: Illumina HiSeq 1500. The raw public data were reprocessed by TCRdb itself: fastp quality trimming at Q25, MiXCR clonotype calling, in-frame beta chains only. Identical CDR3 proteins give one entry, which carries the most common genes and DNA. Present in this sample are about 440,000 distinct CDR3 sequences, about 33% of which were seen just once. About 13% of the sample comes from the top ten. Sample: PBMCs. All receptors come from a human donor in good health (CMV status not recorded). Some clones in this sample may be carry-over from other donors' samples.

This chain links TRBV27 with TRBJ1-2; no reliable D call. Trimming pared 3 bases from V and 4 bases from J, leaving 9 bases between. Per the germline V gene, CDR1 is MNHEY and CDR2 is SMNVEV (reference sequence). The CDR3 loop spans 13 amino acids. CDR3 nucleotide sequence: TGTGCCAGCAGTTTGGGGAAGACCTATGGCTACACCTTC. Amino acids: CASSLGKTYGYTF.

This sequence joins TRBV20-1 and TRBJ2-3; TRBD2 matches 9 bases. The CDR3 runs 16 residues. In germline, CDR1 is DFQATT, CDR2 SNEGSKA (reference sequence). The V and J ends lost 0 bases and 0 bases, in that order; junction bases with no gene match: 4. The CDR3 sequence: CSARDPSGVSTDTQYF. The CDR3 bases are TGCAGTGCTAGAGACCCTAGCGGGGTTAGCACAGATACGCAGTATTTT.

In the case of this clonotype: This may come from a read error, since a much larger clone is one base off. No conserved phenylalanine or tryptophan ends this CDR3, so it is likely a read error. J is TRBJ2-7 and V is TRBV7-2; perhaps TRBD2 as D (7 bases). The V gene's germline CDR1 is SGHTA and CDR2 FQGNSA. V lost 0 bases, J lost 0 bases, and 9 bases lay in between. This CDR3 comprises 15 residues. This CDR3 is CASSLAGGPSYEQYL. The CDR3 DNA is TGTGCCAGCAGCTTAGCGGGGGGGCCCTCCTACGAGCAGTACTTA.

This clonotype showed up just a few times. V usage is TRBV5-1 and J usage is TRBJ1-6; 7 bases agree with TRBD1. The CDR3 has 15 amino acids. Unmatched junction bases numbered 9, after V lost 4 bases and J lost 8 bases. From germline, CDR1 is SGHRS and CDR2 YFSETQ. CDR3 region: CASSLRQGVDSPLHF. The CDR3 nucleotides read TGCGCCAGCAGCCTCCGACAGGGAGTCGATTCACCCCTCCACTTT. Together with reference TRBV5-1 and TRBJ1-6, the CDR3 gives the full variable domain: KAGVTQTPRYLIKTRGQQVTLSCSPISGHRSVSWYQQTPGQGLQFLFEYFSETQRNKGNFPGRFSGRQFSNSRSEMNVSTLELGDSALYLCASSLRQGVDSPLHFGNGTRLTVT.

This clonotype was picked up many times. The rearrangement links TRBV28 to TRBJ2-3; D gene unclear. V lost 4 bases and J 1 base, leaving 6 bases between the germline ends. Germline V lookup: CDR1 MDHEN, CDR2 SYDVKM. This CDR3 is built from 13 residues. The CDR3 sequence: CASSSRGTDTQYF. The CDR3 bases are TGTGCCAGCAGTTCAAGGGGCACAGATACGCAGTATTTT.

This clonotype was seen a handful of times. The J gene is TRBJ1-6, the V gene TRBV18; TRBD1 matches at 9 bases. This CDR3 is 13 amino acids long. Germline CDR1 and CDR2: KGHSH and LQKENI. V trimming: 6 bases; J trimming: 7 bases; junction bases outside the gene matches: 1. The CDR3 bases are TGTGCCAGCTCGGGGACAGGGAATTCACCCCTCCACTTT. Encoded protein: CASSGTGNSPLHF.

The chain is built from TRBV28 and TRBJ2-1, with 8 bases matching TRBD1. The V segment lost 4 bases and the J segment 2 bases; nucleotides outside the gene matches: 4. CDR3 length: 15 residues. Germline V gene data show CDR1 as MDHEN and CDR2 as SYDVKM. CDR3 coding DNA: TGTGCCAGCAGTTGGGGGACAGGTACCTACAATGAGCAGTTCTTC. This sequence encodes CASSWGTGTYNEQFF.

This clonotype turned up a few times. As DNA, the CDR3 is TGTGCCAGCAGGGGACCTAGCGGGGGGGCCCTCGCGAACACCGGGGAGCTGTTTTTT. Its translation is CASRGPSGGALANTGELFF. This sequence joins TRBV7-9 and TRBJ2-2; 12 nucleotides align to TRBD2. CDR1 and CDR2 from the germline V gene are SEHNR and FQNEAQ (reference sequence). The CDR3 has 19 residues. V trimming: 6 bases; J trimming: 0 bases; junction bases outside the gene matches: 11.

This sequence joins TRBV5-1 and TRBJ2-1, with D maybe TRBD2 (7 bases). Germline V gene lookup returns CDR1 SGHRS and CDR2 YFSETQ. CDR3 length equals 17 residues. V was clipped by 7 bases and J by 4 bases, with 24 bases between them. Written as DNA, the CDR3 is TGCGCCAGCCCCCAGGGGACTACCGGTACGGGTTACAATGAGCAGTTCTTC. Encoded protein: CASPQGTTGTGYNEQFF.

The V call is TRBV2, the J call TRBJ1-3, with D perhaps matching TRBD1 (6 bases). CDR3 size: 16 residues. Germline V gene sequence: CDR1 SNHLY, CDR2 FYNNEI. Trimming shortened V by 6 bases and J by 6 bases, and 21 bases separated the two germline ends. The CDR3 sequence is CASSPSSQGNPNTIYF. In nucleotides, the CDR3 is TGTGCCAGCAGCCCCAGTTCACAGGGAAACCCAAACACCATATATTTT. Filled out from reference TRBV2 and TRBJ1-3, the complete variable domain reads EPEVTQTPSHQVTQMGQEVILRCVPISNHLYFYWYRQILGQKVEFLVSFYNNEISEKSEIFDDQFSVERPDGSNFTLKIRSTKLEDSAMYFCASSPSSQGNPNTIYFGEGSWLTVV.

There are a few counts of this clonotype. This chain links TRBV19 with TRBJ2-3; D not certain. Deletions cut 4 bases from V and 0 bases from J, with 8 bases between. There are 14 residues in the CDR3. The germline V gene has CDR1 LNHDA and CDR2 SQIVND (reference sequence). Here the CDR3 DNA reads TGTGCCAGTAGTAAACGGGCTAGCACAGATACGCAGTATTTT. Amino acids: CASSKRASTDTQYF.

This clonotype was seen at least ten times. The rearrangement uses TRBV2 and TRBJ1-4, with D maybe TRBD1 (5 bases). Trimming removed 3 bases from V and 0 bases from J, with 8 bases in between. The CDR3 runs to 15 residues. The germline CDR1 and CDR2 sequences are SNHLY and FYNNEI. The CDR3 region is CASSDQGATNEKLFF. DNA of the CDR3: TGTGCCAGCAGTGACCAGGGTGCAACTAATGAAAAACTGTTTTTT. The full variable domain, its missing parts supplied by reference TRBV2 and TRBJ1-4, is EPEVTQTPSHQVTQMGQEVILRCVPISNHLYFYWYRQILGQKVEFLVSFYNNEISEKSEIFDDQFSVERPDGSNFTLKIRSTKLEDSAMYFCASSDQGATNEKLFFGSGTQLSVL.

The V gene is TRBV6-1, the J gene TRBJ1-4, with D hard to call. V lost 8 bases to trimming and J lost 0 bases, with 7 bases between them. Per germline, CDR1 MNHNS and CDR2 SASEGT. The CDR3 spans 13 residues. Here the CDR3 reads CASGPATNEKLFF. CDR3 in DNA: TGTGCCAGCGGTCCTGCAACTAATGAAAAACTGTTTTTT.

In regard to this clonotype: An end of the junction differs from the germline gene, which may be a read error. The V gene is TRBV7-7, the J gene TRBJ1-5, with unresolved D. CDR1 and CDR2 (germline): SSHAT, FNYEAQ (reference sequence). The CDR3 sequence is 18 residues long. The CDR3 is CASSNHILWGRSNQPQHF. The CDR3 DNA is TGTGCTAGCAGCAATCATATTTTATGGGGTCGCAGCAATCAGCCCCAGCATTTT.

The chain is built from TRBV6-5 and TRBJ2-7; 9 bases are a match to TRBD1. Germline values: CDR1 MNHEY, CDR2 SVGAGI. V lost 6 bases to trimming and J lost 1 base; unmatched junction nucleotides: 7. The CDR3 length is 15 residues. The CDR3 loop reads CASRAEDRGSYEQYF. CDR3 nucleotides: TGTGCCAGCAGGGCCGAGGACAGGGGTTCCTACGAGCAGTACTTC.

In its sample, this clonotype was seen a few times. The DNA of the CDR3 is TGCGCCAGCAGCCAAGCGTTTGGCAATGGCTACACCTTC. Protein: CASSQAFGNGYTF. The rearrangement joins TRBV4-3 to TRBJ1-2; D unresolved. The CDR3 sequence is 13 residues long. CDR1 and CDR2 (germline): LGHNA, YSLEER. V lost 1 base to trimming and J lost 6 bases, with 9 bases between them.

This clonotype has just a few counts. The chain combines TRBV27 with TRBJ2-7, with D possibly TRBD1 on 5 matching bases. The germline CDR1 and CDR2 sequences are MNHEY and SMNVEV (reference sequence). The CDR3 runs 15 residues. V was shortened by 6 bases and J by 7 bases, with 22 bases between the two germline ends. The CDR3 loop is CASRLRGGDNREQYF. CDR3 in DNA: TGTGCCAGCAGGCTGCGCGGCGGCGATAACAGGGAGCAGTACTTC.

The J gene is TRBJ1-5, the V gene TRBV19; possible D gene TRBD1, 5 bases. With 8 bases removed from V and 0 bases from J, the gap between germline ends came to 14 bases. This CDR3 has 15 residues. CDR1 and CDR2 from the germline V gene are LNHDA and SQIVND (reference sequence). The DNA for the CDR3 is TGTGCCAGTGGGGGGAAACTATATAGCAATCAGCCCCAGCATTTT. This codes for CASGGKLYSNQPQHF.

The chain couples TRBV6-2 or TRBV6-3 to TRBJ2-2, with no clear D. Trimming took off 3 bases at V and 8 bases at J, with 19 bases between the two ends. Germline V CDR1 and CDR2: MNHEY, SVGEGT. The CDR3 loop spans 16 amino acids. The CDR3 reads CASSYLSVDLGGELFF. CDR3 coding DNA: TGTGCCAGCAGTTATCTGTCTGTGGATTTAGGGGGGGAGCTGTTTTTT.

This chain connects TRBV7-9 to TRBJ2-7; TRBD1 might be the D (5 bases). From germline, CDR1 is SEHNR and CDR2 FQNEAQ (reference sequence). CDR3 length: 14 amino acids. Between the trimmed V and J ends, which lost 5 bases and 1 base, there was a span of 12 bases. CDR3 loop: CASSPRQYSYEQYF. The CDR3 region has the DNA TGTGCCAGCAGCCCACGACAGTATTCCTACGAGCAGTACTTC. The full variable domain, rest sourced from reference TRBV7-9 and TRBJ2-7, is DTGVSQNPRHKITKRGQNVTFRCDPISEHNRLYWYRQTLGQGPEFLTYFQNEAQLEKSRLLSDRFSAERPKGSFSTLEIQRTEQGDSAMYLCASSPRQYSYEQYFGPGTRLTVT.

The V and J genes are TRBV20-1 and TRBJ2-3; 7 bases match TRBD2. CDR1 and CDR2 from the germline V gene are DFQATT and SNEGSKA (reference sequence). V dropped 6 bases and J dropped 1; count of bases not matched to a gene: 4. The CDR3 sequence is 13 residues long. The CDR3 DNA is TGCAGTGCCTCGGCGGGGGGCACAGATACGCAGTATTTT. This gives the protein CSASAGGTDTQYF.

The table lists this clonotype with a few counts. The CDR3 region is CASSFPQVDQPQHF. In DNA form, the CDR3 reads TGTGCCAGCAGTTTTCCCCAGGTAGATCAGCCCCAGCATTTT. V and J are TRBV28 and TRBJ1-5; D is unclear. This CDR3 region has 14 residues. The germline V and J ends were trimmed by 3 bases and 5 bases, with 11 bases remaining between them. Germline CDR1 and CDR2: MDHEN and SYDVKM.

This clonotype appeared a few times. The chain joins TRBV20-1 to TRBJ1-2; D possibly corresponds to TRBD1 (6 bases). This CDR3 comprises 13 residues. CDR1 and CDR2 (germline): DFQATT, SNEGSKA (reference sequence). Trimming removed 4 bases at V and 0 bases at J, with 9 bases between. The CDR3 here is CSATGAPNYGYTF. The CDR3 nucleotides read TGCAGTGCTACGGGGGCCCCTAACTATGGCTACACCTTC.

The rearrangement joins TRBV6-2 or TRBV6-3 to TRBJ2-7, with TRBD1 as a possible D gene (6 bases). This CDR3 is 14 amino acids long. The V and J ends lost 0 bases and 3 bases respectively, with 9 bases between them. Germline CDR1 and CDR2: MNHEY and SVGEGT. Here the CDR3 DNA reads TGTGCCAGCAGTTACTCCCCAGGGGACTACGAGCAGTACTTC. Protein sequence: CASSYSPGDYEQYF.